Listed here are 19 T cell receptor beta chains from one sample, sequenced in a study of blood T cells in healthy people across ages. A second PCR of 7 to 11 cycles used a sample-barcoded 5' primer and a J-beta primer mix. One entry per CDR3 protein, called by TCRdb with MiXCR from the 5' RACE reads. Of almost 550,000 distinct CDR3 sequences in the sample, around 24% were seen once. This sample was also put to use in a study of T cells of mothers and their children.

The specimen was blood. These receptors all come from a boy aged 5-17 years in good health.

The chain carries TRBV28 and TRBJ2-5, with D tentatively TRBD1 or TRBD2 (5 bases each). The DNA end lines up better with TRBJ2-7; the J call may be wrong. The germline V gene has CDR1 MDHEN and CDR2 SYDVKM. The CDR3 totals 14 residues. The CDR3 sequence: CASSLGVEVYEQYF. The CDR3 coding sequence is TGTGCCAGCAGCCTAGGGGTGGAGGTGTACGAGCAGTACTTC.

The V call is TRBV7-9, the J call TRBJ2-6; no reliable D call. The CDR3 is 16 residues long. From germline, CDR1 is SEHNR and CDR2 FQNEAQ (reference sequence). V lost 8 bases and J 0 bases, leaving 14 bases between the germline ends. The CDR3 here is CASPPPQLSGANVLTF. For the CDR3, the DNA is TGTGCCAGCCCGCCCCCACAGCTCTCTGGGGCCAACGTCCTGACTTTC.

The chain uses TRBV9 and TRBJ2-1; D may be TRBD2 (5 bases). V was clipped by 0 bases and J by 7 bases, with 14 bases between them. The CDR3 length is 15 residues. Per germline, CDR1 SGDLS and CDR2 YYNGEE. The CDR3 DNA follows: TGTGCCAGCAGCGTAGACGAGAGTCGGGGAAATGAGCAGTTCTTC. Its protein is CASSVDESRGNEQFF.

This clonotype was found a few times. CDR3 sequence: CASSLAWGGTINEQFF. CDR3 sequence (DNA): TGTGCCAGCAGCTTAGCGTGGGGCGGAACAATCAATGAGCAGTTCTTC. J is TRBJ2-5 and V is TRBV7-2; TRBD1 might be the D (5 bases). The J call is doubtful: the DNA matches TRBJ2-1 better. CDR3 length: 16 residues. Per germline, CDR1 SGHTA and CDR2 FQGNSA.

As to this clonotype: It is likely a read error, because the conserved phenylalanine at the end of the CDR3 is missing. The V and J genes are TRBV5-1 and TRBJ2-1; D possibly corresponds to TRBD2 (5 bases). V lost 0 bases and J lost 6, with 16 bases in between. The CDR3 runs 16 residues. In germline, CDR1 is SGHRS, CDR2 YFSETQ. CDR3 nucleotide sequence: TGCGCCAGCAGCTTGGGTGGGTCGGGAAACCCCAATGAGCAGTTCCTC. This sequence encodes CASSLGGSGNPNEQFL.

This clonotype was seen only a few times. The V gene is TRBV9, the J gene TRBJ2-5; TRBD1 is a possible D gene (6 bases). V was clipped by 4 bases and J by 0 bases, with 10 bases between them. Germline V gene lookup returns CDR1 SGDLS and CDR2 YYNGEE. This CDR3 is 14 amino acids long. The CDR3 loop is CASSRDTDQETQYF. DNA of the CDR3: TGTGCCAGCAGCAGGGACACCGACCAAGAGACCCAGTACTTC.

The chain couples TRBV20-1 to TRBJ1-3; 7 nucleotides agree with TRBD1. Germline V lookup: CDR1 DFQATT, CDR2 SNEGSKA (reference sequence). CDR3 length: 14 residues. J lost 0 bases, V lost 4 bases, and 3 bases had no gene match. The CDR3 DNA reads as TGCAGTGCTACGACAGGGTTCTCTGGAAACACCATATATTTT. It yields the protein CSATTGFSGNTIYF.

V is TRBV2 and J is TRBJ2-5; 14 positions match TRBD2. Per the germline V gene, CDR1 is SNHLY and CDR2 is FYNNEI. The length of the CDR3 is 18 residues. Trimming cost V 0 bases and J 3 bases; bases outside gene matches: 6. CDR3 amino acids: CASSEAGTSGGLKETQYF. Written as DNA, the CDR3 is TGTGCCAGCAGTGAAGCGGGGACTAGCGGGGGCCTCAAAGAGACCCAGTACTTC. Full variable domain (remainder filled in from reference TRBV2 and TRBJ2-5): EPEVTQTPSHQVTQMGQEVILRCVPISNHLYFYWYRQILGQKVEFLVSFYNNEISEKSEIFDDQFSVERPDGSNFTLKIRSTKLEDSAMYFCASSEAGTSGGLKETQYFGPGTRLLVL.

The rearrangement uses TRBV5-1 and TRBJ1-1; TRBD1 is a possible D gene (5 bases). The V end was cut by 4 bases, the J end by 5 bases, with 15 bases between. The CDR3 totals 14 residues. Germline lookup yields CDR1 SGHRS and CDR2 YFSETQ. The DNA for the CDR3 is TGCGCCAGCAGCCCGGGACCCGAGGAGACTGAAGCTTTCTTT. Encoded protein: CASSPGPEETEAFF.

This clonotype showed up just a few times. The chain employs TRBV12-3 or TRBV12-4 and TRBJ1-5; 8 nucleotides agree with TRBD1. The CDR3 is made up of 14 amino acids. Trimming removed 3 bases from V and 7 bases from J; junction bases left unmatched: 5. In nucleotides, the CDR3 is TGTGCCAGCAGTTTTGGCGACAGGGGACAGCCCCAGCATTTT. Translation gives CASSFGDRGQPQHF.

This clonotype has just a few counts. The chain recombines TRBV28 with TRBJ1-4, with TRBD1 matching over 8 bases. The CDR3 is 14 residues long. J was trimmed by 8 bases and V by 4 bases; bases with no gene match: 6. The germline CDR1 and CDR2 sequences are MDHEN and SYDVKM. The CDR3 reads CASSSDRASEKLFF. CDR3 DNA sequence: TGTGCCAGCAGTTCGGACAGGGCGTCAGAAAAACTGTTTTTT.

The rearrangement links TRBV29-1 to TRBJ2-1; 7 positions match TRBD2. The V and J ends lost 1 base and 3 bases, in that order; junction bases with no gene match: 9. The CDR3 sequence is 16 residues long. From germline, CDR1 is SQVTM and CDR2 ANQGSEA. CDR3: CSVEGVFERDYNEQFF. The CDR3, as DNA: TGCAGCGTTGAAGGGGTCTTTGAGCGGGACTACAATGAGCAGTTCTTC.

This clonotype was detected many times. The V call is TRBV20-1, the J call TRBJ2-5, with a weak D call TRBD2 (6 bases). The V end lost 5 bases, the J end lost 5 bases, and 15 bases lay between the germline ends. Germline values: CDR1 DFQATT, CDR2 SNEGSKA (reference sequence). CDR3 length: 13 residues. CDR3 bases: TGCAGTGCTTCCCAACTAGCCGCGGAGACCCAGTACTTC. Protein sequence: CSASQLAAETQYF.

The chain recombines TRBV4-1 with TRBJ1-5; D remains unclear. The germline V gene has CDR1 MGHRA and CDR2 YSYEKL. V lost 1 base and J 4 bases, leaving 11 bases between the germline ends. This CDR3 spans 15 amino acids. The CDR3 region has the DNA TGCGCCAGCAGCCAAGTGCCGGGAGAAAATCAGCCCCAGCATTTT. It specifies CASSQVPGENQPQHF.

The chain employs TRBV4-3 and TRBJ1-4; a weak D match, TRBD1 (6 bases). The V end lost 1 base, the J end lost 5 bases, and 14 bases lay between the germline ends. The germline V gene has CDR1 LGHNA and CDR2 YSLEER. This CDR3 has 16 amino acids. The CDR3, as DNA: TGCGCCAGCAGCCAAGGCGTGGGGGGCCGGAATGAAAAACTGTTTTTT. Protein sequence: CASSQGVGGRNEKLFF.

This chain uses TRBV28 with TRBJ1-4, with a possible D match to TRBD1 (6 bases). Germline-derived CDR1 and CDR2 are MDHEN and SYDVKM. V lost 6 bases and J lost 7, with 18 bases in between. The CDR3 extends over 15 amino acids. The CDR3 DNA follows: TGTGCCAGCAGAACGCAGGGGCGGTTGGGTGAAAAACTGTTTTTT. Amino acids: CASRTQGRLGEKLFF. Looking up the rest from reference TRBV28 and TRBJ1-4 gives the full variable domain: DVKVTQSSRYLVKRTGEKVFLECVQDMDHENMFWYRQDPGLGLRLIYFSYDVKMKEKGDIPEGYSVSREKKERFSLILESASTNQTSMYLCASRTQGRLGEKLFFGSGTQLSVL.

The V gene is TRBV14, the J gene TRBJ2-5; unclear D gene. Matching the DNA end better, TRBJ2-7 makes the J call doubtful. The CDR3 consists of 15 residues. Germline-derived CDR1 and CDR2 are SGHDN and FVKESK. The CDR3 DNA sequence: TGTGCCAGCAGCCAAGATCCCACGCTCCTGCACGAGCAGTACTTC. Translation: CASSQDPTLLHEQYF.

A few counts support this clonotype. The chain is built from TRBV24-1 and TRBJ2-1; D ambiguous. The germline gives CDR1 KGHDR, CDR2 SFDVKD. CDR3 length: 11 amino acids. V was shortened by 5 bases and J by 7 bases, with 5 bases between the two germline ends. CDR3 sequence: CATSALNEQFF. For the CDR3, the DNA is TGTGCCACCAGTGCCCTAAATGAGCAGTTCTTC.

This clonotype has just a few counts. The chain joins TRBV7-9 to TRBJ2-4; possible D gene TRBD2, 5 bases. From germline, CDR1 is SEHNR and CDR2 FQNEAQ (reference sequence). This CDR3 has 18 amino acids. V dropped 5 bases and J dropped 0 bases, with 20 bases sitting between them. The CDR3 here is CASSPYWLSEGAKNIQYF. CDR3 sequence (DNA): TGTGCCAGCAGCCCCTATTGGCTGTCAGAGGGAGCCAAAAACATTCAGTACTTC.